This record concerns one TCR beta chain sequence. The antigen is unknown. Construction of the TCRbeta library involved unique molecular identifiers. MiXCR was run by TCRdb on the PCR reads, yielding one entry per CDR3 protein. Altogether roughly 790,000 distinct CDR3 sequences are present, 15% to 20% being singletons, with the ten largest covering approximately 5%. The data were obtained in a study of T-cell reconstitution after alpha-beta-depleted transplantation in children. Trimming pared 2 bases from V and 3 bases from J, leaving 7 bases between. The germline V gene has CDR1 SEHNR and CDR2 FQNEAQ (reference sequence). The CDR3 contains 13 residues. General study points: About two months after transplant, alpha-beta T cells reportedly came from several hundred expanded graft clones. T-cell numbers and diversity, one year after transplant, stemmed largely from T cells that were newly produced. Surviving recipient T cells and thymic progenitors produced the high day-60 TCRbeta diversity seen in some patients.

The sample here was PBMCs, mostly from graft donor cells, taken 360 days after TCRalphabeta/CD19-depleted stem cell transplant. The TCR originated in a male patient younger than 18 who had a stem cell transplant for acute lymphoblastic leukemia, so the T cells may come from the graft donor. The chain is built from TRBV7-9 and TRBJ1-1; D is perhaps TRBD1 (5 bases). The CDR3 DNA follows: TGTGCCAGCAGCTTATACAGGCACACTGAAGCTTTCTTT. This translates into CASSLYRHTEAFF.